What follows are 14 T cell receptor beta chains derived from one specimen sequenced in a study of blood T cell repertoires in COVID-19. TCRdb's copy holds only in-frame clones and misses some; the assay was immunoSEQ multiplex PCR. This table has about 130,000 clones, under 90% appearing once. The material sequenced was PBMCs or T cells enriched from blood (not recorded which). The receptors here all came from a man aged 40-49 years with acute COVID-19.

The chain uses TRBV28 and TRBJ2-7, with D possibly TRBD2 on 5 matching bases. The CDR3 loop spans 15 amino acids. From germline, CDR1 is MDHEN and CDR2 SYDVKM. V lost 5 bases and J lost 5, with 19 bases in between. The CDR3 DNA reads TGTGCCAGCAGTATACCTAACTTAGGAGGTGACGAGCAGTACTTC. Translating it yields CASSIPNLGGDEQYF.

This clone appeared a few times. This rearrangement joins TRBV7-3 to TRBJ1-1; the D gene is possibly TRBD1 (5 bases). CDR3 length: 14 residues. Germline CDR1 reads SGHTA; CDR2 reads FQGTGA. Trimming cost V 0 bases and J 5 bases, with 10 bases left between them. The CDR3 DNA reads TGTGCCAGCAGCTTAACTGGGGCTAGGACTGAAGCTTTCTTT. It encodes CASSLTGARTEAFF.

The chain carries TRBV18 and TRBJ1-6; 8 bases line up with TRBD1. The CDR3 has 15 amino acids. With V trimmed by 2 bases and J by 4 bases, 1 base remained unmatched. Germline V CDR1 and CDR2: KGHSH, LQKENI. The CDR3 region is CASSPRTGYNSPLHF. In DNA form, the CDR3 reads TGTGCCAGCTCACCAAGGACAGGGTATAATTCACCCCTCCACTTT.

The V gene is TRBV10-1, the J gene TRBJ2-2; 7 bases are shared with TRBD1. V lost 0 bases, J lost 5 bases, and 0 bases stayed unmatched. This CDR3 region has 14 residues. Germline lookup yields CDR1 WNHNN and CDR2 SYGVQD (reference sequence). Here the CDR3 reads CASSESTGTGELFF. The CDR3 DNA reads TGCGCCAGCAGTGAGTCGACAGGGACCGGGGAGCTGTTTTTT.

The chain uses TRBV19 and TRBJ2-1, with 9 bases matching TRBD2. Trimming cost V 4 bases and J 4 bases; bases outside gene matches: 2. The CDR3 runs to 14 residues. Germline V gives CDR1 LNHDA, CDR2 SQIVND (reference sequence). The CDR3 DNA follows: TGTGCCAGTAGTAGACTAGCGGAGTACAATGAGCAGTTCTTC. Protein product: CASSRLAEYNEQFF.

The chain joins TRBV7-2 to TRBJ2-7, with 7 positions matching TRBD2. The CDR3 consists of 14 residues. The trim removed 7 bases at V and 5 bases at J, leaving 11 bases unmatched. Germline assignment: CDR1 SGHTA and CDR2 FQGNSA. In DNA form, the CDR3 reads TGTGCCAGCACCCCGGGTTGGGGAGGGGACGAGCAGTACTTC. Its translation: CASTPGWGGDEQYF.

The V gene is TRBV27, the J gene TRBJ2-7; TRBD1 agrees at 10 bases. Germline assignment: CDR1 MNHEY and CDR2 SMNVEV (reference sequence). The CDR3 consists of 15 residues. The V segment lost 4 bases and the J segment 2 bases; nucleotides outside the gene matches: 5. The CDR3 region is CASSWAGQGTYEQYF. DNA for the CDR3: TGTGCCAGCAGTTGGGCGGGACAGGGGACCTACGAGCAGTACTTC.

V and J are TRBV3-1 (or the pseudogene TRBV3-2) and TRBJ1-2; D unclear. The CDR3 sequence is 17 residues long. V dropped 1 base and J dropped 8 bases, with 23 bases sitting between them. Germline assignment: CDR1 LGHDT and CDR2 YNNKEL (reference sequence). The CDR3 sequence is CASSQVRPSARADGYTF. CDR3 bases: TGTGCCAGCAGCCAAGTCAGGCCGTCAGCTAGAGCGGACGGCTACACCTTC.

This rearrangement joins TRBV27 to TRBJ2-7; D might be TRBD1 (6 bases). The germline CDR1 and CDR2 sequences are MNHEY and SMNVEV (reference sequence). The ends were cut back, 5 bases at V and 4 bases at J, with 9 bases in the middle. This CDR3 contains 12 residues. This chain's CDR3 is CASSPTGYEQYF. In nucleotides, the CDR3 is TGTGCCAGCAGTCCGACAGGTTACGAGCAGTACTTC.

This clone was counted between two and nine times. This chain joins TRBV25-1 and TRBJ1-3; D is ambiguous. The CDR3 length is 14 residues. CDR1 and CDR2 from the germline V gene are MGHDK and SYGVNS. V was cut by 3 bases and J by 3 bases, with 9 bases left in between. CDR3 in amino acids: CASSEREGGNTIYF. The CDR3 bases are TGTGCCAGCAGTGAGAGGGAAGGTGGAAACACCATATATTTT.

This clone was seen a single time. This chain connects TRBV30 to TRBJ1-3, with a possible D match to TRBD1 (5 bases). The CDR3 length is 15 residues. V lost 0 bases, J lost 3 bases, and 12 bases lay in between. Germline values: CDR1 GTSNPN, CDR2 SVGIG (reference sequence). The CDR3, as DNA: TGTGCCTGGAGTGTAGACGGGGGACTTGGAAACACCATATATTTT. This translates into CAWSVDGGLGNTIYF.

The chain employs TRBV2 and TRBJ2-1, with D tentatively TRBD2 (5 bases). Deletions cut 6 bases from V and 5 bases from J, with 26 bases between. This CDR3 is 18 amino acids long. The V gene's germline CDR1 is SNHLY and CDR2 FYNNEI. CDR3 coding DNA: TGTGCCAGCAGCCAGAATCTTTACGGATCTAGCCAGAACAATGAGCAGTTCTTC. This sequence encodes CASSQNLYGSSQNNEQFF. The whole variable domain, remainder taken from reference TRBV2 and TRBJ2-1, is EPEVTQTPSHQVTQMGQEVILRCVPISNHLYFYWYRQILGQKVEFLVSFYNNEISEKSEIFDDQFSVERPDGSNFTLKIRSTKLEDSAMYFCASSQNLYGSSQNNEQFFGPGTRLTVL.

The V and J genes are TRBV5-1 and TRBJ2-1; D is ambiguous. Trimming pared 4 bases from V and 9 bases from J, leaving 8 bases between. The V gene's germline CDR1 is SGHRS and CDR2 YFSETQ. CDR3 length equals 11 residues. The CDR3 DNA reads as TGCGCCAGCAGCACCTCCGGTGAGCAGTTCTTC. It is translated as CASSTSGEQFF.

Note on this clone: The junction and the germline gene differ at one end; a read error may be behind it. CDR3 nucleotides: TGTGCTAGCAGCTCCGGGACTAGCGGGATAAATACGCAGTATTTT. This codes for CASSSGTSGINTQYF. The rearrangement joins TRBV7-7 to TRBJ2-3; TRBD2 matches at 13 bases. CDR1 SSHAT and CDR2 FNYEAQ come from the germline V gene (reference sequence). This CDR3 has 15 amino acids.